This T cell receptor beta chain was observed in a study of cytomegalovirus exposure and HLA in healthy donors. Overall study context: Falling in the Caucasian-associated ancestry cluster were about 83% of under 500 genotyped donors. General study findings and limits: A later analysis linked a missense variant in DCLRE1C to the trimming of TCR beta V and J genes. It was 164 TCR beta chains that were listed as cytomegalovirus-associated.

The study ran its PCR with 60 Vbeta and 13 Jbeta primers. Some clones are missing from TCRdb's copy, which holds only in-frame ones; the method was immunoSEQ multiplex PCR. The specimen's table records some 53,000 clones. On this clone itself: Its specificity is not known.

This sequence originates from a woman between 55 and 75 years old in good health and CMV-seropositive. The sequenced material came from PBMCs.

This CDR3 is CATSSRVLFADDTTSYEQYF. The CDR3 DNA reads as TGTGCCACCAGCAGTCGCGTCCTCTTTGCCGACGACACCACTTCCTACGAGCAGTACTTC. The chain recombines TRBV15 with TRBJ2-7; D ambiguous. The V gene's germline CDR1 is LNHNV and CDR2 YYDKDF (reference sequence). The CDR3 length is 20 residues. Trimming pared 3 bases from V and 1 base from J, leaving 28 bases between.